The following is a TCR beta chain sequence with its context. CDR3 length: 16 amino acids. Germline V lookup: CDR1 MDHEN, CDR2 SYDVKM. The V gene lost 5 bases and the J gene lost 0 bases, with 14 bases spanning the gap. Assay: immunoSEQ multiplex PCR; the TCRdb copy retains only in-frame clones and omits some. The sample consists of fewer than 80,000 clones, over 85% of them appearing once. The data stem from a study of T cell changes during pregnancy in multiple sclerosis. The sequence was collected from a female donor with multiple sclerosis, enrolled in a pregnancy study. Here the sequenced sample was CD4+ T cells from peripheral blood mononuclear cells, taken after pregnancy. J is TRBJ2-1 and V is TRBV28, with D possibly matching TRBD2 (6 bases). The CDR3 loop reads CASSPAGLGSYNEQFF. For the CDR3, the DNA is TGTGCCAGCAGTCCCGCGGGACTGGGCTCCTACAATGAGCAGTTCTTC.